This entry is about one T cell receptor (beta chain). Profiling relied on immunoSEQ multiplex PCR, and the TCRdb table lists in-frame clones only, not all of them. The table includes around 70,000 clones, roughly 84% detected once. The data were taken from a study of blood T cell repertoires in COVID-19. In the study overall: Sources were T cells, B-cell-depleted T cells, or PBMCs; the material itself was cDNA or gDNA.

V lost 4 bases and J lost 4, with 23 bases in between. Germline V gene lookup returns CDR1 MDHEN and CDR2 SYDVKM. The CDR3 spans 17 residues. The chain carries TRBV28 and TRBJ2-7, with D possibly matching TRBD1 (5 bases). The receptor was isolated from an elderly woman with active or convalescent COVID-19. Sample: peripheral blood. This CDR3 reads CASSYLRSGHLFYEQYF. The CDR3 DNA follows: TGTGCCAGCAGTTATCTACGGTCAGGACACTTGTTTTACGAGCAGTACTTC.